Each of the 19 T cell receptor beta chains below was sequenced from the same sample in a study of vaccination and CD4 T cells after COVID-19. From the PCR reads, TCRdb called clonotypes with MiXCR, one entry per CDR3 protein. The data contain approximately 30,000 distinct CDR3 sequences, under 60% of them seen just once; the ten biggest clones take up around 5.9%. Regarding time point: late sampling 161 to 241 days after vaccination in a few convalescent patients. The starting material was CD4+ T cells from blood, obtained about 7 months after SARS-CoV-2 vaccination. Receptors were obtained from a human donor who had recovered from COVID-19.

V is TRBV20-1 and J is TRBJ2-5; TRBD2 matches at 9 bases. The CDR3 has 19 residues. V was pared by 6 bases and J by 0 bases, with 20 bases of the junction left unmatched. Per the germline V gene, CDR1 is DFQATT and CDR2 is SNEGSKA (reference sequence). CDR3 amino acids: CSATRWDSAGGRYQETQYF. DNA of the CDR3: TGCAGTGCGACCCGCTGGGACTCGGCGGGAGGGCGATACCAAGAGACCCAGTACTTC.

Only a few counts were recorded for this clonotype. V gene TRBV19 combines with J gene TRBJ2-5, with D uncertain. The V gene lost 5 bases and the J gene lost 3 bases, with 10 bases spanning the gap. The CDR3 runs to 13 residues. CDR1 is LNHDA and CDR2 is SQIVND in the germline V gene (reference sequence). The CDR3 sequence: CASSYGREETQYF. DNA of the CDR3: TGTGCCAGTAGTTACGGAAGGGAAGAGACCCAGTACTTC.

The chain recombines TRBV19 with TRBJ2-1; TRBD2 aligns across 11 bases. V dropped 4 bases and J dropped 6; count of bases not matched to a gene: 5. CDR1 is LNHDA and CDR2 is SQIVND in the germline V gene (reference sequence). The CDR3 covers 15 residues. DNA of the CDR3: TGTGCCAGTAGTAAGGGACTAGCGGCACTCAATGAGCAGTTCTTC. Its protein is CASSKGLAALNEQFF.

V and J are TRBV11-2 and TRBJ2-7, with TRBD1 matching over 9 bases. V lost 1 base and J lost 6; bases outside the gene matches: 7. Germline CDR1 and CDR2: SGHAT and FQNNGV. CDR3 size: 15 residues. CDR3 residues: CASSLGPGQGSEQYF. The CDR3 DNA follows: TGTGCCAGCAGCTTAGGACCGGGACAGGGTAGCGAGCAGTACTTC.

This chain links TRBV4-1 with TRBJ2-7, with TRBD2 as a possible D gene (5 bases). This CDR3 has 14 residues. Looked up from germline, CDR1 is MGHRA and CDR2 is YSYEKL. V gave up 2 bases and J gave up 3 bases, with 11 bases separating them. Here the CDR3 reads CASSQLTSDYEQYF. Written as DNA, the CDR3 is TGCGCCAGCAGCCAACTTACTAGTGACTACGAGCAGTACTTC.

The J gene is TRBJ1-3, the V gene TRBV29-1, with a possible D match to TRBD1 (5 bases). The germline CDR1 and CDR2 sequences are SQVTM and ANQGSEA. CDR3 size: 15 residues. The ends were cut back, 4 bases at V and 2 bases at J, with 15 bases in the middle. The CDR3 sequence: CSVGKDSRPGNTIYF. CDR3 DNA sequence: TGCAGCGTTGGGAAAGACAGTAGGCCTGGAAACACCATATATTTT. The full variable domain, with the rest looked up from reference TRBV29-1 and TRBJ1-3, is SAVISQKPSRDICQRGTSLTIQCQVDSQVTMMFWYRQQPGQSLTLIATANQGSEATYESGFVIDKFPISRPNLTFSTLTVSNMSPEDSSIYLCSVGKDSRPGNTIYFGEGSWLTVV.

V usage is TRBV10-1 and J usage is TRBJ2-2; the D gene is possibly TRBD2 (5 bases). CDR1 WNHNN and CDR2 SYGVQD come from the germline V gene (reference sequence). This CDR3 spans 16 amino acids. V was trimmed by 3 bases and J by 6 bases, leaving 17 bases between them. The CDR3 region is CASSDRWGAGSGELFF. DNA for the CDR3: TGCGCCAGCAGTGATCGATGGGGAGCTGGGTCCGGGGAGCTGTTTTTT.

This rearrangement joins TRBV20-1 to TRBJ2-1; 8 bases agree with TRBD2. Germline V gene data show CDR1 as DFQATT and CDR2 as SNEGSKA (reference sequence). The V segment lost 6 bases and the J segment 2 bases; nucleotides outside the gene matches: 9. There are 15 residues in the CDR3. CDR3 DNA: TGCAGTGCCCCCCTGAGCGGGAGAGCCTACAATGAGCAGTTCTTC. It yields the protein CSAPLSGRAYNEQFF.

This clonotype rates as medium-sized. The chain links TRBV15 to TRBJ2-5, with D tentatively TRBD2 (5 bases). The CDR3 covers 13 residues. Germline V lookup: CDR1 LNHNV, CDR2 YYDKDF (reference sequence). V lost 8 bases, J lost 7 bases, and 17 bases lay in between. The CDR3 is CATGLGRSRTQYF. The DNA of the CDR3 is TGTGCCACCGGACTCGGGCGGTCCCGGACCCAGTACTTC.

This clonotype appeared a single time. The chain links TRBV28 to TRBJ2-7; tentative D call: TRBD2 (6 bases). CDR1 and CDR2 (germline): MDHEN, SYDVKM. The CDR3 totals 14 residues. With 7 bases removed from V and 6 bases from J, the gap between germline ends came to 19 bases. The CDR3: CASTTTGGVGEQYF. The DNA for the CDR3 is TGTGCCAGCACCACCACCGGAGGGGTGGGCGAGCAGTACTTC. Full variable domain (rest looked up from reference TRBV28 and TRBJ2-7): DVKVTQSSRYLVKRTGEKVFLECVQDMDHENMFWYRQDPGLGLRLIYFSYDVKMKEKGDIPEGYSVSREKKERFSLILESASTNQTSMYLCASTTTGGVGEQYFGPGTRLTVT.

The chain employs TRBV7-8 and TRBJ2-1, with D uncertain. Looked up from germline, CDR1 is SGHVS and CDR2 is FQNEAQ. The CDR3 consists of 14 residues. Trimming removed 2 bases at V and 9 bases at J, with 14 bases between. CDR3 region: CASSLRFIEGEQFF. Here the CDR3 DNA reads TGTGCCAGCAGCTTACGATTTATTGAAGGTGAGCAGTTCTTC.

The chain employs TRBV28 and TRBJ2-1; the D gene is possibly TRBD1 (6 bases). The length of the CDR3 is 13 residues. Looked up from germline, CDR1 is MDHEN and CDR2 is SYDVKM. Trimming removed 1 base from V and 8 bases from J, with 9 bases in between. As DNA, the CDR3 is TGTGCCAGCAGTTTATACAGGGAACATGAGCAGTTCTTC. Translated, it gives CASSLYREHEQFF.

The J gene is TRBJ2-5, the V gene TRBV24-1, with D hard to call. The CDR3 sequence is 14 residues long. V gave up 4 bases and J gave up 2 bases, with 10 bases separating them. Germline V gene sequence: CDR1 KGHDR, CDR2 SFDVKD. CDR3 protein: CATSDKIIQETQYF. The CDR3, as DNA: TGTGCCACCAGTGACAAGATTATACAAGAGACCCAGTACTTC.

This rearrangement joins TRBV6-5 to TRBJ1-5; 8 bases are a match to TRBD1. The CDR3 consists of 15 residues. The germline CDR1 and CDR2 sequences are MNHEY and SVGAGI. Trimming took 0 bases from V and 7 from J; bases not matched to a gene: 5. CDR3 region: CASSYSRGQGQPQHF. CDR3 in DNA: TGTGCCAGCAGTTACTCGAGAGGACAGGGACAGCCCCAGCATTTT.

The chain uses TRBV7-2 and TRBJ1-5; 7 bases align to TRBD1. This CDR3 is built from 16 residues. CDR1 and CDR2 (germline): SGHTA, FQGNSA. J lost 5 bases, V lost 3 bases, and 10 bases had no gene match. Here the CDR3 reads CASSFYEGAGYQPQHF. The CDR3 DNA sequence: TGTGCCAGCAGCTTTTACGAGGGGGCCGGCTATCAGCCCCAGCATTTT.

J is TRBJ2-1 and V is TRBV20-1; 10 bases map to TRBD2. The CDR3 has 16 residues. The V gene's germline CDR1 is DFQATT and CDR2 SNEGSKA (reference sequence). After removal of 6 bases from V and 10 bases from J, the junction contained 18 bases not matched to a gene. CDR3 loop: CSAQERGSGRAGEQFF. In DNA, the CDR3 is TGCAGTGCCCAAGAAAGGGGGAGCGGGAGGGCCGGAGAGCAGTTCTTC.

This chain connects TRBV6-2 or TRBV6-3 to TRBJ2-6; D gene ambiguous. Trimming took 5 bases from V and 0 from J, leaving 5 bases between them. CDR3 length: 14 residues. Germline assignment: CDR1 MNHEY and CDR2 SVGEGT. CDR3 residues: CASSGDSGANVLTF. The CDR3 DNA reads TGTGCCAGCAGTGGGGACTCTGGGGCCAACGTCCTGACTTTC.

This chain uses TRBV5-4 with TRBJ2-3; tentative D call: TRBD2 (6 bases). This CDR3 region has 16 residues. Germline lookup yields CDR1 SGHNT and CDR2 YYREEE (reference sequence). V was clipped by 0 bases and J by 3 bases, with 14 bases between them. The CDR3 nucleotides read TGTGCCAGCAGCTTGGCGGGGGAGACGGGGACAGATACGCAGTATTTT. This encodes CASSLAGETGTDTQYF.

This rearrangement joins TRBV20-1 to TRBJ1-1; 7 bases match TRBD1. The V gene's germline CDR1 is DFQATT and CDR2 SNEGSKA (reference sequence). The CDR3 sequence is 13 residues long. The V and J ends lost 5 bases and 4 bases, in that order; junction bases with no gene match: 7. Written as DNA, the CDR3 is TGCAGTGCTTTGACAGGGTTGTTCACTGAAGCTTTCTTT. Amino acids: CSALTGLFTEAFF.